This T cell receptor (beta chain) was captured by sequencing in a study of control samples from healthy donors and cancer patients. With 0 bases clipped from V and 7 bases from J, the junction kept 4 bases outside the gene matches. The CDR3 spans 15 residues. CDR1 is MNHEY, CDR2 SMNVEV, per germline (reference sequence). TCRdb keeps only in-frame clones here, not all; method: immunoSEQ multiplex PCR. The sample carries tens of thousands of clones, approximately 90% recorded once. This clone was recorded once. The gene calls are TRBV27 and TRBJ2-3, with 10 bases fitting TRBD1. This clonotype was sampled from a woman aged 35 to 49 with head and neck cancer. The sequenced sample was PBMCs. In DNA, the CDR3 is TGTGCCAGCAGTTTATCCTGGGACAGGGGCAATACGCAGTATTTT. It is translated as CASSLSWDRGNTQYF.